This TCR beta chain was found in a study of T-cell memory formation after mild COVID-19. 5'RACE primed at constant segments yielded TCR alpha and TCR beta cDNA libraries bearing sample barcodes and UMIs. From the 5' RACE reads, TCRdb called clonotypes with MiXCR, one entry per CDR3 protein. This table holds 470,000 or so distinct CDR3 sequences, about 20% found once. The sample holds a few counts of this clonotype. The CDR3 spans 15 residues. The germline V gene encodes CDR1 SGHTA and CDR2 FQGNSA. J lost 6 bases, V lost 5 bases, and 9 bases had no gene match. The V call is TRBV7-2, the J call TRBJ2-2, with TRBD1 matching 7 bases. The source of this sequence is a man aged 18 to 35 who had mild COVID-19 (a few samples of this study predate the infection). Cell type and time point are not known. Sequencing was done on a sample of PBMCs or a T cell subset sorted from them (not recorded which). The CDR3, as DNA: TGTGCCAGCAGCGAACGGGACAGCAGAGCCGGGGAGCTGTTTTTT. It encodes CASSERDSRAGELFF.